The next 16 T cell receptor beta chains were all read from a single sample in a study of cytotoxic CD8 clonotypes in ibrutinib-treated CLL. Data came from immunoSEQ multiplex PCR; TCRdb stores just in-frame clones and leaves some out. The sample carries 200,000 or so clones, 70% recorded once. The input for sequencing was PBMCs, taken after 12 months of ibrutinib treatment. These receptors came from a human donor with chronic lymphocytic leukemia.

The CDR3 is CASSLGGNSPLHF. For the CDR3, the DNA is TGTGCCAGCAGCTTGGGGGGTAATTCACCCCTCCACTTT. V usage is TRBV5-5 and J usage is TRBJ1-6, with D unclear. The CDR3 covers 13 residues. V lost 0 bases to trimming and J lost 6 bases, with 4 bases between them. Germline-derived CDR1 and CDR2 are SGHKS and YYEKEE (reference sequence).

The chain joins TRBV5-6 to TRBJ1-4, with D unresolved. Deletions cut 1 base from V and 5 bases from J, with 15 bases between. The length of the CDR3 is 16 residues. Germline loops: CDR1 SGHDT, CDR2 YYEEEE. CDR3 coding DNA: TGTGCCAGCAGCTTGTCCTTGCAACAGATCAATGAAAAACTGTTTTTT. Its protein product is CASSLSLQQINEKLFF.

The CDR3: CASSDKGAYGYTF. The CDR3 nucleotides read TGTGCCAGCAGTGATAAGGGTGCCTATGGCTACACCTTC. The V call is TRBV28, the J call TRBJ1-2, with D unclear. CDR3 size: 13 residues. Germline V gene data show CDR1 as MDHEN and CDR2 as SYDVKM. V was shortened by 5 bases and J by 4 bases, with 11 bases between the two germline ends.

The sample holds many counts of this clone. The gene calls are TRBV30 and TRBJ1-1; the D gene is possibly TRBD1 (5 bases). CDR1 is GTSNPN and CDR2 is SVGIG in the germline V gene (reference sequence). The CDR3 has 16 residues. V was shortened by 1 base and J by 5 bases, with 20 bases between the two germline ends. CDR3 loop: CAWSELSFGGGTEAFF. CDR3 DNA: TGTGCCTGGAGTGAACTATCTTTTGGGGGAGGGACTGAAGCTTTCTTT.

CDR3 in amino acids: CASSLSQARPENTEAFF. The CDR3 region has the DNA TGTGCCAGCAGTTTATCCCAAGCACGCCCGGAGAACACTGAAGCTTTCTTT. The chain has TRBV27 and TRBJ1-1, with no clear D. The ends were cut back, 0 bases at V and 1 base at J, with 15 bases in the middle. The CDR3 is 17 residues long. Germline V lookup: CDR1 MNHEY, CDR2 SMNVEV (reference sequence).

This clone was seen more than once but under ten times. The chain joins TRBV7-3 to TRBJ1-6; TRBD1 agrees at 9 bases. The CDR3 is made up of 14 amino acids. Germline CDR1 reads SGHTA; CDR2 reads FQGTGA. With V trimmed by 1 base and J by 9 bases, 1 base remained unmatched. DNA of the CDR3: TGTGCCAGCAGCTTAAAACAGGGGGCTTCACCCCTCCACTTT. Translated, it gives CASSLKQGASPLHF.

V gene TRBV6-4 combines with J gene TRBJ2-1; 9 nucleotides agree with TRBD2. V was clipped by 6 bases and J by 8 bases; unmatched bases: 8. The CDR3 runs 14 residues. From germline, CDR1 is MRHNA and CDR2 SNTAGT. DNA of the CDR3: TGTGCCAGCAGACCATTTAGCGGGAGTTATGAGCAGTTCTTC. Encoded protein: CASRPFSGSYEQFF.

CDR3: CASRRQVQQYF. CDR3 nucleotides: TGCGCCAGCAGGCGACAGGTACAGCAGTACTTC. The rearrangement joins TRBV5-1 to TRBJ2-7, with a tentative D call TRBD1 (6 bases). Trimming took 5 bases from V and 8 from J, leaving 11 bases between them. Germline CDR1 is SGHRS and CDR2 is YFSETQ. This CDR3 is 11 amino acids long. The entire variable domain, with the rest obtained from reference TRBV5-1 and TRBJ2-7, is as follows: KAGVTQTPRYLIKTRGQQVTLSCSPISGHRSVSWYQQTPGQGLQFLFEYFSETQRNKGNFPGRFSGRQFSNSRSEMNVSTLELGDSALYLCASRRQVQQYFGPGTRLTVT.

This clone showed up just a few times. V gene TRBV6-5 combines with J gene TRBJ1-5; D is unresolved. Germline V gene data show CDR1 as MNHEY and CDR2 as SVGAGI. The V end was cut by 0 bases, the J end by 0 bases, with 9 bases between. The CDR3 is 16 amino acids. The CDR3 DNA sequence: TGTGCCAGCAGTTACTCGAGGAGTAATAGCAATCAGCCCCAGCATTTT. Amino acid sequence: CASSYSRSNSNQPQHF.

This sequence joins TRBV9 and TRBJ1-1, with D perhaps TRBD1 (5 bases). The CDR3 consists of 16 residues. The ends were cut back, 3 bases at V and 5 bases at J, with 20 bases in the middle. Germline V gene data show CDR1 as SGDLS and CDR2 as YYNGEE. DNA of the CDR3: TGTGCCAGCAGCGAATTGGGTGGGGCGTGGGGGACTGAAGCTTTCTTT. This translates into CASSELGGAWGTEAFF.

This clone was picked up one time. The chain recombines TRBV28 with TRBJ2-1; weak D call: TRBD2 (5 bases). The V end was cut by 6 bases, the J end by 7 bases, with 13 bases between. Germline assignment: CDR1 MDHEN and CDR2 SYDVKM. This CDR3 is built from 13 residues. Written as DNA, the CDR3 is TGTGCCAGCAGCCCTATTAGCGTGAATGAGCAGTTCTTC. This gives the protein CASSPISVNEQFF.

This clone has just a few counts. The rearrangement links TRBV2 to TRBJ1-1; D is ambiguous. The germline gives CDR1 SNHLY, CDR2 FYNNEI. CDR3 length: 11 residues. V was pared by 6 bases and J by 5 bases, with 7 bases between. The CDR3 region is CASSGRTEAFF. The DNA for the CDR3 is TGTGCCAGCAGCGGGAGGACTGAAGCTTTCTTT.

The count of this clone is one. V is TRBV27 and J is TRBJ2-7; possibly TRBD1 for D (6 bases). The CDR3 has 16 amino acids. The V and J ends lost 6 bases and 7 bases respectively, with 25 bases between them. Germline CDR1 is MNHEY and CDR2 is SMNVEV (reference sequence). CDR3 DNA: TGTGCCAGCAGCTTTTATCCCCTGGCAGGGGAGAGGGAGCAGTACTTC. This translates into CASSFYPLAGEREQYF.

The V gene is TRBV30, the J gene TRBJ2-3; D perhaps matches TRBD1 (5 bases). The germline V gene encodes CDR1 GTSNPN and CDR2 SVGIG (reference sequence). Trimming shortened V by 0 bases and J by 0 bases, and 10 bases separated the two germline ends. The CDR3 runs 15 residues. The CDR3 loop is CAWSVGSGSTDTQYF. Written as DNA, the CDR3 is TGTGCCTGGAGTGTGGGGTCAGGGAGCACAGATACGCAGTATTTT.

The V call is TRBV7-2, the J call TRBJ1-4; 8 bases are shared with TRBD1. V was pared by 7 bases and J by 8 bases, with 6 bases of the junction left unmatched. Looked up from germline, CDR1 is SGHTA and CDR2 is FQGNSA. This CDR3 comprises 13 residues. This CDR3 is CASTRTGFEKLFF. DNA for the CDR3: TGTGCCAGCACCCGGACAGGGTTCGAAAAACTGTTTTTT.

This clone has more than one count but fewer than ten. This chain links TRBV7-8 with TRBJ2-1; TRBD1 is a possible D gene (6 bases). This CDR3 contains 16 residues. Between the trimmed V and J ends, which lost 4 bases and 10 bases, there was a span of 23 bases. CDR1 and CDR2 from the germline V gene are SGHVS and FQNEAQ. The CDR3: CASSSTLEAWGPEQFF. The DNA for the CDR3 is TGTGCCAGCAGCTCTACCCTGGAAGCTTGGGGGCCCGAGCAGTTCTTC. Together with reference TRBV7-8 and TRBJ2-1, the CDR3 gives the full variable domain: GAGVSQSPRYKVAKRGQDVALRCDPISGHVSLFWYQQALGQGPEFLTYFQNEAQLDKSGLPSDRFFAERPEGSVSTLKIQRTQQEDSAVYLCASSSTLEAWGPEQFFGPGTRLTVL.